This record covers a single T cell receptor beta chain. Per the study methods: By means of reference gene primer amplification, nucleated cell counts were estimated. TCRdb's table, derived via immunoSEQ multiplex PCR, lists solely in-frame clones and lacks some. The V and J calls and clone size are taken from that table; D and trimming were inferred from the DNA. The profile shows 140,000 to 150,000 clones, approximately 88% of them singletons. V was trimmed by 7 bases and J by 3 bases, leaving 14 bases between them. Germline V lookup: CDR1 ENHRY, CDR2 SYGVKD. This CDR3 is 14 amino acids long. The data are from a study of blood T cell repertoires in COVID-19. Background on the study: The United States, Italy and Spain were the sources of the acute and convalescent COVID-19 samples. T cells, B-cell-depleted T cells, or PBMCs provided the cDNA or gDNA that served as material.

The source is a woman aged 45 to 65 with acute or convalescent COVID-19. J is TRBJ2-3 and V is TRBV10-3; tentatively, D is TRBD2 (6 bases). The sequenced material came from peripheral blood. The CDR3 here is CAIMGGRATDTQYF. The CDR3 bases are TGTGCCATCATGGGGGGACGCGCTACAGATACGCAGTATTTT.